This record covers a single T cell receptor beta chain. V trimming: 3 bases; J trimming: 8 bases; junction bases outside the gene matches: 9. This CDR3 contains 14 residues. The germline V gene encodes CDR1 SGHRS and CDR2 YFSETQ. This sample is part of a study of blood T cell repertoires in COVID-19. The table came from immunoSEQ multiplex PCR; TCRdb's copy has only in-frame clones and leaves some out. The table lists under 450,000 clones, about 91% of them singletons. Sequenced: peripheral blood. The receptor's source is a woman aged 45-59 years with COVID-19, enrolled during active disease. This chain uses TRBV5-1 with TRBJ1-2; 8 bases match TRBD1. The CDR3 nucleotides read TGCGCCAGCAGCTGGCAGACAGGGGCGGAGGGCTACACCTTC. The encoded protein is CASSWQTGAEGYTF.